This T cell receptor (beta chain) stems from a study of human T cells and chemical hapten exposure. This clonotype showed up just a few times. TCRdb reprocessed the RACE reads with MiXCR, giving one entry per CDR3 protein. Of approximately 90,000 distinct CDR3 sequences listed, less than 35% are singletons. Time point given: patch test 3, about 24 weeks after DPC sensitization. The treatment denotes: therapeutic diphenylcyclopropenone sensitization with weekly scalp DPC. At every patch-test visit, blood was drawn before the patch test was applied. Researchers extracted total RNA from unfractionated whole blood. Germline lookup yields CDR1 SQVTM and CDR2 ANQGSEA. The CDR3 contains 13 residues. V lost 2 bases, J lost 4 bases, and 11 bases lay in between.

This chain uses TRBV29-1 with TRBJ2-5; possible D gene TRBD1, 5 bases. The sequenced sample was whole blood, obtained in connection with sensitization to the hapten diphenylcyclopropenone (DPC). The source is a man in his forties with alopecia areata. Some clones in this sample may be carry-over from other donors' samples. The chain's CDR3 is CSVEQGLGETQYF. CDR3 sequence (DNA): TGCAGCGTTGAACAGGGTCTCGGAGAGACCCAGTACTTC.